What follows is one T cell receptor (beta chain) and its context. The RNA input was roughly 0.45 to 1 ug, and it was reverse transcribed with random hexamers. The TCR beta CDR3 was amplified by immunoSEQ multiplex PCR across 54 Vbeta, 13 Jbeta. TCRdb used MiXCR to reprocess the immunoSEQ multiplex PCR reads, holding one entry per CDR3 protein. The sample includes 150,000 to 200,000 distinct CDR3 sequences, 90% to 95% seen only once; the top ten take roughly 0.16%. CD8+ and CD4+ T cells from blood underwent TCR beta sequencing. The multiple sclerosis control cohort comprised treatment-naive individuals presenting with stable or active relapsing-remitting disease. This sample was included in a study of CD8 T cells in Susac syndrome. This CDR3 has 13 amino acids. Germline V CDR1 and CDR2: GTSNPN, SVGIG (reference sequence). J lost 3 bases, V lost 0 bases, and 1 base had no gene match.

This TCR came from a human donor with multiple sclerosis. The rearrangement uses TRBV30 and TRBJ2-7, with 8 bases that match TRBD2. The sequenced sample was CD8+ T cells from PBMCs. The CDR3, as DNA: TGTGCCTGGAGTGTAAGCGGGGGCTACGAGCAGTACTTC. This sequence encodes CAWSVSGGYEQYF.